This TCR beta chain is from a study of technical replicates of blood from several donors. Only in-frame clones appear in the TCRdb table, and some are missing; sequencing was by immunoSEQ multiplex PCR. The sample carries tens of thousands of clones, around 95% recorded once. This clone was seen a single time. This CDR3 is built from 16 residues. With V trimmed by 0 bases and J by 9 bases, 10 bases remained unmatched. The germline CDR1 and CDR2 sequences are MGHRA and YSYEKL. The V and J genes are TRBV4-1 and TRBJ2-7, with 11 nucleotides matching TRBD2. This TCR was recovered from a human donor in good health. Sequencing was carried out using T cells isolated from PBMCs. The CDR3 sequence: CASSQDIGTSGSWQYF. The CDR3 DNA reads TGCGCCAGCAGCCAAGATATCGGTACTAGCGGGAGCTGGCAGTACTTC.